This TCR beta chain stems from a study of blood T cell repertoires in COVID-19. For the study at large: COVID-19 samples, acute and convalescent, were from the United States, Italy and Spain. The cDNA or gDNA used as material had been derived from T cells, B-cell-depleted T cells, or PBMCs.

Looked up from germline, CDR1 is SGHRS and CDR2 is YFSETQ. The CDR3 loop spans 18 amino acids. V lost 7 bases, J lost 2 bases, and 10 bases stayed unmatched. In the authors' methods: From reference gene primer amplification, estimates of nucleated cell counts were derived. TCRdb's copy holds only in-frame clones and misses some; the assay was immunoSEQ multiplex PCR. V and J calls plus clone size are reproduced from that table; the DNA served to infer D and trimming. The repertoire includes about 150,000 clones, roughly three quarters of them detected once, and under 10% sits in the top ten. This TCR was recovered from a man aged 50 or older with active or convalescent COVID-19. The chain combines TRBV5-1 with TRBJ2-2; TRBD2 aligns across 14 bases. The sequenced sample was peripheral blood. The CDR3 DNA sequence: TGCGCCAGCGGAATTTGGGGACTAGCGGGAGTAAACACCGGGGAGCTGTTTTTT. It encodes CASGIWGLAGVNTGELFF.